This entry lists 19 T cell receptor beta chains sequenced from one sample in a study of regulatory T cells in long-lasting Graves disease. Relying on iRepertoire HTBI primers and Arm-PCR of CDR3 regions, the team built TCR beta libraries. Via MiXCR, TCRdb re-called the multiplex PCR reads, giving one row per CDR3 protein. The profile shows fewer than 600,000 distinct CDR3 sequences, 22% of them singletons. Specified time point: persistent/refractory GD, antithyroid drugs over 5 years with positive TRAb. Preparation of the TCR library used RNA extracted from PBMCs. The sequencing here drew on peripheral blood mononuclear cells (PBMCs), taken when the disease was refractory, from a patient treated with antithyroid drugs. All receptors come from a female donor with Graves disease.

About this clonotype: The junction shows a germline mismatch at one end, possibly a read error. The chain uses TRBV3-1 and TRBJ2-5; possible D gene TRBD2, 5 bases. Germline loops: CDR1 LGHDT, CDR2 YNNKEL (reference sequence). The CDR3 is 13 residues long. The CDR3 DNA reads TGTGCCAGCAGCCAAGGATTTGGGGAGACCCAGTACTTT. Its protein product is CASSQGFGETQYF.

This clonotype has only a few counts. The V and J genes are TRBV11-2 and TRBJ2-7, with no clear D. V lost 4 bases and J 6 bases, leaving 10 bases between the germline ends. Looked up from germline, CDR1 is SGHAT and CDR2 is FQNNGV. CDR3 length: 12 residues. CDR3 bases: TGTGCCAGCAGCTCCCCCCTCGGCGAGCAGTACTTC. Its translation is CASSSPLGEQYF.

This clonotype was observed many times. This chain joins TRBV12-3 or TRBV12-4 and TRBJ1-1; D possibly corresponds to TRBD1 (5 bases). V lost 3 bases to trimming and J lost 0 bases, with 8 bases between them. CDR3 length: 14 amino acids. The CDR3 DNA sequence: TGTGCCAGCAGTTTCCAGACAGTGAACACTGAAGCTTTCTTT. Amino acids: CASSFQTVNTEAFF.

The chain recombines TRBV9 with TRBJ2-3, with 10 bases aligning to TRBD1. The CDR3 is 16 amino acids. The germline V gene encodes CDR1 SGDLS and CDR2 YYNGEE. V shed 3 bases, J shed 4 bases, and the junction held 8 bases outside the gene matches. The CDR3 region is CASSAQDRGLADTQYF. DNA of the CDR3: TGTGCCAGCAGCGCCCAAGACAGGGGGCTTGCAGATACGCAGTATTTT.

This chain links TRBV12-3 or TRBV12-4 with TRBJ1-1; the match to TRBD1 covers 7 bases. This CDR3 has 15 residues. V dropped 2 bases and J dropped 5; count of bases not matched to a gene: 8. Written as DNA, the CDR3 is TGTGCCAGCAGTTTAAATCCAGGGGGAACGACTGAAGCTTTCTTT. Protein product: CASSLNPGGTTEAFF.

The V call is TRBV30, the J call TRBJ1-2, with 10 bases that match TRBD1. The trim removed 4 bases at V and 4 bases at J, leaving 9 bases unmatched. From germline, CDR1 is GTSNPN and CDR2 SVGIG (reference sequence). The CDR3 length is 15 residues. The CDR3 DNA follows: TGTGCCTGGATCCATATGACAGGGGGCGTCTATGGCTACACCTTC. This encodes CAWIHMTGGVYGYTF.

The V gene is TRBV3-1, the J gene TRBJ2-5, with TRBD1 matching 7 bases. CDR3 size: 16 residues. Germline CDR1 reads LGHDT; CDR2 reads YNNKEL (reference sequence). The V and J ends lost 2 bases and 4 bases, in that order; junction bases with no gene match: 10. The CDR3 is CASSQTRTGPPETQYF. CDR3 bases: TGTGCCAGCAGCCAAACAAGGACAGGACCTCCAGAGACCCAGTACTTC.

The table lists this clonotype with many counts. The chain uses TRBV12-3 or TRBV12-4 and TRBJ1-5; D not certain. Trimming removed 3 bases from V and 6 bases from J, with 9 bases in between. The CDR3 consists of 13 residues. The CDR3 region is CASSLQAGQPQHF. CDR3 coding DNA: TGTGCCAGCAGTTTGCAGGCAGGTCAGCCCCAGCATTTT.

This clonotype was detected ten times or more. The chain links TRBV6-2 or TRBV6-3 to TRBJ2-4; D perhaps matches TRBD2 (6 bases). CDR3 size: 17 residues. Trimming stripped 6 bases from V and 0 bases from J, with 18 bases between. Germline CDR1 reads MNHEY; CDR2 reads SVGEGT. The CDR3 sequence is CASRQLASDLAKNIQYF. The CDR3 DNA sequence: TGTGCCAGCAGACAGCTTGCTAGCGACCTAGCCAAAAACATTCAGTACTTC.

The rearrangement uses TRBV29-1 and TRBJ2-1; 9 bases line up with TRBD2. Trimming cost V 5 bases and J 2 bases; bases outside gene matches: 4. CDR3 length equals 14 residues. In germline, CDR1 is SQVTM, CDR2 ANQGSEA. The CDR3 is CSVRASGTYNEQFF. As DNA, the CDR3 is TGCAGCGTTAGGGCTAGCGGGACCTACAATGAGCAGTTCTTC.

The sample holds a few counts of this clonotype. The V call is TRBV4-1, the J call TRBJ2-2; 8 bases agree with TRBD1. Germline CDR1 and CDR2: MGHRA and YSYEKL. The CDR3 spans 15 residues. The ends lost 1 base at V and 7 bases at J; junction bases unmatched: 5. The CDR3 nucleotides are TGCGCCAGCAGCCAAGGATTCAGGGGGCGCGGGGAGCTGTTTTTT. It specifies CASSQGFRGRGELFF.

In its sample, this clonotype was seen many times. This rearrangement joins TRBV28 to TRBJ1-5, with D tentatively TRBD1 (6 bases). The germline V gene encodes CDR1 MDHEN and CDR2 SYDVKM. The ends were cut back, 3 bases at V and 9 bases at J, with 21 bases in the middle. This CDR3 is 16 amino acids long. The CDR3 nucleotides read TGTGCCAGCAGTTTTGGGAGAGAACAGGGTCCGTGGCCCCAGCATTTT. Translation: CASSFGREQGPWPQHF.

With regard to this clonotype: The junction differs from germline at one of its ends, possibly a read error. As DNA, the CDR3 is TGTGCCAGCAGCAGAGCGGACTTCACAGGTACGCAGTATTTT. Encoded protein: CASSRADFTGTQYF. This rearrangement joins TRBV28 to TRBJ2-3; D is tentatively TRBD1 or TRBD2 (5 bases each). CDR1 is MDHEN and CDR2 is SYDVKM in the germline V gene. The CDR3 length is 14 residues.

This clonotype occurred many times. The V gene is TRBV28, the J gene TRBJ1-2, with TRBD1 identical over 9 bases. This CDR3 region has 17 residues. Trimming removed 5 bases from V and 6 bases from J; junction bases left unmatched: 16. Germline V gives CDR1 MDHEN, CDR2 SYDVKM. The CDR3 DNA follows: TGTGCCAGCAGTCCACCGCTTTCCGGACAGGGGCAAAATGGCTACACCTTC. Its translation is CASSPPLSGQGQNGYTF.

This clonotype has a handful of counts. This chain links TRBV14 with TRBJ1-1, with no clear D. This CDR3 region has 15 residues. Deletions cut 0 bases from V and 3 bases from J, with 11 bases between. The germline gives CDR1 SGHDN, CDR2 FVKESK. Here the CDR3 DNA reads TGTGCCAGCAGCCAAGATAGGGTGGGCTACACTGAAGCTTTCTTT. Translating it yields CASSQDRVGYTEAFF.

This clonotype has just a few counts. The CDR3 sequence is CASSDGGQGGSYEQYF. The CDR3 DNA reads TGTGCCAGTAGTGACGGCGGACAGGGAGGCTCCTACGAGCAGTACTTC. The chain uses TRBV19 and TRBJ2-7, with 8 bases fitting TRBD1. The CDR3 has 16 amino acids. V dropped 5 bases and J dropped 0; count of bases not matched to a gene: 9. Germline CDR1 is LNHDA and CDR2 is SQIVND (reference sequence).

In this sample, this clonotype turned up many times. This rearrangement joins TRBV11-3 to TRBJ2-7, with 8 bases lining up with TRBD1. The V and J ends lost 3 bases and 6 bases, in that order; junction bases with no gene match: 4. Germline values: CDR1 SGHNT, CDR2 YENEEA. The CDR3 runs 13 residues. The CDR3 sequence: CASSLDRDGEQYF. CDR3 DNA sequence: TGTGCCAGCAGCTTGGACAGGGACGGCGAGCAGTACTTC.

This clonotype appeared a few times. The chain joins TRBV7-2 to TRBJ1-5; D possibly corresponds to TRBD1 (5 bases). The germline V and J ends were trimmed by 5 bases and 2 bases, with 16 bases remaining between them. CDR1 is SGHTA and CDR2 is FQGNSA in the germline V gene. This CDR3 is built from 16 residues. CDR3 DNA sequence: TGTGCCAGCAGCCGGGGTCCGGGGCAGGGCAATCAGCCCCAGCATTTT. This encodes CASSRGPGQGNQPQHF.

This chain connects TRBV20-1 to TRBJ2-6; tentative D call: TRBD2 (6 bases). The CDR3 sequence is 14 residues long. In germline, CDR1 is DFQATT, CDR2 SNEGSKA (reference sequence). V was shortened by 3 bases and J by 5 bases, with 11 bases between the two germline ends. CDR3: CSASKAGWANVLTF. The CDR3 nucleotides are TGCAGTGCTAGTAAAGCGGGCTGGGCCAACGTCCTGACTTTC.